This is a list of T cell receptor beta chains from one sample in a study of shared clonotypes between healthy human individuals. TCRdb's table, derived via immunoSEQ multiplex PCR, lists solely in-frame clones and lacks some. The data show approximately 320,000 clones, approximately 79% seen once. Sequences were obtained from memory CD4+ T cells sorted from blood. The receptors were sampled from a man younger than 40 in good health. Both conserved end residues are part of each CDR3. Fields, in order: CDR3 protein, CDR3 DNA, D gene, J gene, V gene, clone size. The D gene is left open where the match is weak. Expanded clones get a size class; other rows say once, few or many, or leave the size out.

CASSLLANNEQFF TGTGCCAGCAGTTTACTAGCGAACAATGAGCAGTTCTTC TRBD2 TRBJ2-1 TRBV6-6 many
CASSLINTIYF TGTGCCAGCAGCCTTATAAACACCATATATTTT - TRBJ1-3 TRBV7-2 -
CASSRDLSHGNTIYF TGTGCCAGCAGCCGAGACCTATCCCATGGAAACACCATATATTTT - TRBJ1-3 TRBV7-2 -
CASSLGYQETQYF TGTGCCAGCAGCTTGGGCTATCAAGAGACCCAGTACTTC - TRBJ2-5 TRBV11-2 -
CASSPLISGANVLTF TGCGCCAGCAGCCCTTTAATATCTGGGGCCAACGTCCTGACTTTC - TRBJ2-6 TRBV5-1 -
CASSLASHSYEQYF TGCGCCAGCAGCTTGGCCTCGCACTCCTACGAGCAGTACTTC - TRBJ2-7 TRBV5-1 -
CASSQALGGSMRQFF TGTGCCAGCAGCCAAGCACTTGGCGGGAGCATGCGGCAGTTCTTC TRBD2 TRBJ2-1 TRBV14 once
CASSSTAYNSPLHF TGTGCCAGCAGCTCGACAGCCTATAATTCACCCCTCCACTTT - TRBJ1-6 TRBV5-4 -
CASSNGPAYEQYF TGTGCCAGCAGCAATGGGCCGGCCTACGAGCAGTACTTC - TRBJ2-7 TRBV9 -
CASSTRVFYEQYF TGTGCCAGCAGTACCAGGGTCTTCTACGAGCAGTACTTC - TRBJ2-7 TRBV28 -
CASSLANRGETQYF TGTGCCAGCAGCTTGGCCAATAGAGGGGAGACCCAGTACTTC - TRBJ2-5 TRBV11-2 -
CASSVYSNTGELFF TGTGCCAGCTCGGTATACTCTAACACCGGGGAGCTGTTTTTT - TRBJ2-2 TRBV27 few
CASSPHIGTGELFF TGTGCCAGCAGCCCCCACATCGGCACCGGGGAGCTGTTTTTT - TRBJ2-2 TRBV28 -
CASSPRASLAGARNEQFF TGTGCCAGTAGCCCTAGGGCTTCTCTAGCGGGAGCTAGGAATGAGCAGTTCTTC TRBD2 TRBJ2-1 TRBV19 -
CASSSGTGGARNTEAFF TGTGCTAGCAGCTCCGGGACAGGGGGGGCCAGGAACACTGAAGCTTTCTTT TRBD1 TRBJ1-1 TRBV7-7 -
CSVAVYGYTF TGCAGCGTTGCCGTATATGGCTACACCTTC - TRBJ1-2 TRBV29-1 once
CASSLILEGAREQYF TGCGCCAGCAGCTTGATCCTAGAAGGGGCTCGAGAGCAGTACTTC - TRBJ2-7 TRBV5-1 -
CAWSATSGGSHEQYF TGTGCCTGGAGTGCAACTAGCGGGGGATCCCACGAGCAGTACTTC TRBD2 TRBJ2-7 TRBV30 -
CAITDSNTEAFF TGTGCCATCACGGACAGCAACACTGAAGCTTTCTTT - TRBJ1-1 TRBV10-3 -
CASSLDYGAGDPYEQYF TGTGCCAGCAGCTTGGACTACGGGGCAGGGGACCCCTACGAGCAGTACTTC - TRBJ2-7 TRBV5-8 -
CASSPLRGGYEQYF TGTGCCAGCAGCCCCCTCCGCGGGGGCTACGAGCAGTACTTC TRBD2 TRBJ2-7 TRBV11-2 once
CASSENRADTQYF TGTGCCAGCAGCGAAAACAGGGCAGATACGCAGTATTTT - TRBJ2-3 TRBV7-6 -
CASSTGPGANTGELFF TGTGCCAGCAGCACGGGCCCAGGGGCGAACACCGGGGAGCTGTTTTTT - TRBJ2-2 TRBV13 few
CASSEYGLEGYTF TGTGCCAGCAGTGAATATGGCCTGGAGGGCTACACCTTC - TRBJ1-2 TRBV2 -
CASSFGSGNTGELFF TGTGCCAGCAGCTTCGGGAGCGGTAACACCGGGGAGCTGTTTTTT - TRBJ2-2 TRBV7-2 -
CASSLGQGNYGYTF TGCGCCAGCAGCTTGGGACAGGGAAACTATGGCTACACCTTC TRBD1 TRBJ1-2 TRBV5-1 -
CASSTYRASDQPQHF TGTGCCAGCAGTACCTACCGGGCTTCAGATCAGCCCCAGCATTTT - TRBJ1-5 TRBV6-1 -
CASSLRGVRTDTQYF TGCGCCAGCAGCTTGAGGGGGGTTCGCACAGATACGCAGTATTTT - TRBJ2-3 TRBV5-1 once
CASRQGQLNTEAFF TGTGCCAGCAGACAGGGACAGCTGAACACTGAAGCTTTCTTT TRBD1 TRBJ1-1 TRBV5-6 -
CASSPQTGNTEAFF TGCGCCAGCAGCCCTCAAACAGGGAACACTGAAGCTTTCTTT - TRBJ1-1 TRBV5-1 -
CASSSNVRGQYEQYF TGTGCCAGCAGCTCAAATGTGAGGGGACAATACGAGCAGTACTTC - TRBJ2-7 TRBV7-9 -
CASSLNPPAGRGETQYF TGTGCCAGCAGCCTTAACCCCCCCGCGGGGAGAGGAGAGACCCAGTACTTC - TRBJ2-5 TRBV9 -
CASSRRTGDEQYF TGTGCCAGTAGTAGGAGGACAGGGGACGAGCAGTACTTC TRBD1 TRBJ2-7 TRBV19 -
CASTRDPGGEQYF TGTGCCAGCACCCGGGATCCGGGAGGCGAGCAGTACTTC TRBD2 TRBJ2-7 TRBV2 -
CASSYRAEAYEQYF TGTGCCAGCAGCTATAGGGCAGAAGCCTACGAGCAGTACTTC - TRBJ2-7 TRBV7-2 -
CASSETARGETQYF TGTGCCAGCAGTGAAACGGCCCGGGGGGAGACCCAGTACTTC - TRBJ2-5 TRBV25-1 -
CASSSYSTSGRANEQFF TGTGCCAGCAGCTCGTACTCGACTAGCGGGAGGGCCAATGAGCAGTTCTTC TRBD2 TRBJ2-1 TRBV7-2 -
CASSLGGQGLPGLF TGCGCCAGCAGCTTGGGGGGACAGGGTCTCCCGGGGCTCTTC TRBD1 TRBJ2-1 TRBV5-1 -
CASSLVPGNNEQFF TGTGCCAGCAGCTTGGTGCCGGGGAACAATGAGCAGTTCTTC - TRBJ2-1 TRBV5-5 few
CASSLQLSSYNEQFF TGTGCCAGCAGCTTACAACTGAGCTCCTACAATGAGCAGTTCTTC - TRBJ2-1 TRBV7-9 -
CASSLGVANTGELFF TGCGCCAGCAGCTTGGGGGTAGCGAACACCGGGGAGCTGTTTTTT - TRBJ2-2 TRBV5-1 -
CASSPGVTNTGELFF TGCGCCAGCAGCCCGGGAGTAACGAACACCGGGGAGCTGTTTTTT - TRBJ2-2 TRBV5-1 -
CASSFLRLVVMNTEAFF TGTGCCAGCAGTTTTTTAAGGCTAGTTGTCATGAACACTGAAGCTTTCTTT - TRBJ1-1 TRBV28 -
CASSREYGTDTQYF TGTGCCAGCAGTCGGGAGTACGGCACAGATACGCAGTATTTT - TRBJ2-3 TRBV6-4 few
CASSLVRPPSEQFF TGTGCCAGCAGCTTGGTCCGACCCCCTAGTGAGCAGTTCTTC - TRBJ2-1 TRBV11-3 -
CASHITGTVETQYF TGTGCCAGCCATATAACAGGGACCGTAGAGACCCAGTACTTC - TRBJ2-5 TRBV2 -
CASSPLGTAQETQYF TGTGCCAGCTCACCACTAGGGACGGCGCAAGAGACCCAGTACTTC - TRBJ2-5 TRBV18 -
CASRRDSGANVLTF TGTGCCAGCAGGCGGGACTCTGGGGCCAACGTCCTGACTTTC - TRBJ2-6 TRBV6-6 -
CAIREGTEAFF TGTGCCATCAGAGAGGGCACTGAAGCTTTCTTT - TRBJ1-1 TRBV10-3 once
CASSLFQGAHYEQYF TGTGCCAGCAGCTTATTCCAGGGAGCCCATTACGAGCAGTACTTC - TRBJ2-7 TRBV11-2 -
CASSQEARESEAFF TGTGCCAGCAGCCAAGAGGCCAGGGAGTCTGAAGCTTTCTTT - TRBJ1-1 TRBV14 -
CASIGGSSYEQYF TGTGCCAGCATTGGAGGGTCCTCCTACGAGCAGTACTTC - TRBJ2-7 TRBV28 -